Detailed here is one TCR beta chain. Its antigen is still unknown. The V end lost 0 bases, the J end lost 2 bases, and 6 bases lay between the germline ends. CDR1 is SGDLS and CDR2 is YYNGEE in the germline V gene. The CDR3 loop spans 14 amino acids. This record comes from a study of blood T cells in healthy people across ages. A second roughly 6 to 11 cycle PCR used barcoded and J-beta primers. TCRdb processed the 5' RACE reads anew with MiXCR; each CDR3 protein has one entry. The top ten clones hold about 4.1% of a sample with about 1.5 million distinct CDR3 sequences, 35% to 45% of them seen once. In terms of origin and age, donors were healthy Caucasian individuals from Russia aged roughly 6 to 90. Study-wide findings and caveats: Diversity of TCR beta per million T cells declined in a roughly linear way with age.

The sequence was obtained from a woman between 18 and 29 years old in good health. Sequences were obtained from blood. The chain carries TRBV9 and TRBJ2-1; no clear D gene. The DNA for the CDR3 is TGTGCCAGCAGCGTAGAGCCACCCTACAATGAGCAGTTCTTC. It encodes CASSVEPPYNEQFF.